Listed below are T cell receptor beta chains from one sample, sequenced in a study of T cells in Graves' hyperthyroidism and ophthalmopathy. One entry per CDR3 protein results from TCRdb running MiXCR on the multiplex PCR reads. This sample has hundreds of thousands of distinct CDR3 sequences, with 35% found just once. Sequenced input: blood. Receptors originate from a woman aged 40 to 55 with Graves' hyperthyroidism. Each CDR3 is given with its conserved first and last residue. The D gene is left open where the match is weak. A row's size may be missing; if present it is once, few, many or a size class.

d_call	clone_size	cdr3_length	j_call	v_call	cdr3_aa	cdr3_nt
TRBD2	many	17	TRBJ2-5	TRBV7-2	CASSLGGTSGFQETQYF	TGTGCCAGCAGCTTAGGAGGGACTAGCGGATTTCAAGAGACCCAGTACTTC
TRBD2	few	16	TRBJ2-2	TRBV6-1	CASSEVAGTNTGELFF	TGTGCCAGCAGTGAAGTAGCGGGGACGAACACCGGGGAGCTGTTTTTT
-	many	12	TRBJ1-5	TRBV29-1	CSVGGGNQPQHF	TGCAGCGTTGGGGGGGGCAATCAGCCCCAGCATTTT
TRBD1	few	14	TRBJ1-1	TRBV6-5	CASSTSGGVTEAFF	TGTGCCAGCAGTACTTCAGGGGGCGTCACTGAAGCTTTCTTT
TRBD1	many	15	TRBJ1-2	TRBV2	CASSDLVGTGEGYTF	TGTGCCAGCAGTGACCTTGTGGGGACAGGGGAGGGCTACACCTTC
-	-	13	TRBJ1-5	TRBV6-2/TRBV6-3	CATWGRPNQPQHF	TGTGCCACCTGGGGACGTCCGAATCAGCCCCAGCATTTT
TRBD1	few	15	TRBJ2-7	TRBV4-1	CASSQQDRGPYEQYF	TGCGCCAGCAGCCAACAAGACAGGGGGCCCTACGAGCAGTACTTC
-	once	10	TRBJ1-2	TRBV29-1	CSVEVAGYTF	TGCAGCGTTGAGGTGGCTGGCTACACCTTC
TRBD1	many	15	TRBJ1-6	TRBV6-1	CASSAWDRENSPLHF	TGTGCCAGCAGTGCCTGGGACAGAGAAAATTCACCCCTCCACTTT
-	many	15	TRBJ1-1	TRBV5-1	CASSWTAQRGTEAFF	TGCGCCAGCAGCTGGACGGCCCAAAGGGGCACTGAAGCTTTCTTT
-	once	16	TRBJ1-5	TRBV7-9	CASSQRYNQFNQPQHF	TGCGCCAGCAGCCAAAGATACAATCAGTTCAATCAGCCCCAGCATTTT
-	many	12	TRBJ1-1	TRBV10-3	CAIAGQNTEAFF	TGTGCCATAGCGGGACAGAACACTGAAGCTTTCTTT
TRBD1	few	14	TRBJ2-3	TRBV2	CASRDRGGTDTQYF	TGTGCCAGCAGAGACAGGGGTGGCACAGATACGCAGTATTTT
TRBD2	-	16	TRBJ2-3	TRBV12-3/TRBV12-4	CASSVVQAGGLDTQYF	TGTGCCAGCAGCGTAGTACAAGCGGGGGGGCTAGATACGCAGTATTTT
-	many	13	TRBJ1-1	TRBV12-3/TRBV12-4	CASRGVGNTEAFF	TGTGCCAGCAGGGGTGTGGGGAACACTGAAGCTTTCTTT
-	-	15	TRBJ2-3	TRBV29-1	CSVVRLNAPTDTQYF	TGCAGCGTTGTCCGACTGAACGCCCCGACAGATACGCAGTATTTT
TRBD1	-	13	TRBJ1-1	TRBV4-3	CASSLGQGYEAFF	TGCGCCAGCAGCCTCGGACAGGGCTATGAAGCTTTCTTT
-	-	13	TRBJ2-7	TRBV2	CASSPRLSYEQYF	TGTGCCAGCTCACCACGCCTGTCCTACGAGCAGTACTTC
-	-	17	TRBJ2-6	TRBV5-6	CASSLTGRLSGANVLTF	TGTGCCAGCAGCTTGACGGGCAGGCTCTCTGGGGCCAACGTCCTGACTTTC
-	-	13	TRBJ1-1	TRBV10-3	CAIRYGEDTEAFF	TGTGCCATCAGATATGGGGAGGACACTGAAGCTTTCTTT
-	-	15	TRBJ2-7	TRBV19	CASSTEHQRPYEQYF	TGTGCCAGTAGTACTGAACACCAACGGCCCTACGAGCAGTACTTC
TRBD1	-	14	TRBJ1-1	TRBV7-9	CASSEGAPNTEAFF	TGTGCCAGCAGTGAGGGGGCCCCGAACACTGAAGCTTTCTTT
TRBD1	few	13	TRBJ1-5	TRBV19	CASSPGQGWPQHF	TGTGCCAGTAGTCCGGGACAGGGGTGGCCCCAGCATTTT
TRBD2	few	16	TRBJ2-5	TRBV7-2	CASSSGIAGGQETQYF	TGTGCCAGCAGCTCTGGAATAGCGGGGGGGCAAGAGACCCAGTACTTC
TRBD1	many	15	TRBJ1-1	TRBV5-1	CATQEETGTNTEAFF	TGCGCCACCCAAGAGGAGACAGGGACTAACACTGAAGCTTTCTTT
TRBD2	many	16	TRBJ2-7	TRBV20-1	CSARFGTSGSDYEQYF	TGCAGTGCTAGATTCGGGACTAGCGGGAGTGACTACGAGCAGTACTTC
-	few	16	TRBJ1-1	TRBV9	CASSPYTGGMNTEAFF	TGTGCCAGCAGCCCATACACGGGGGGGATGAACACTGAAGCTTTCTTT
-	-	16	TRBJ1-1	TRBV5-8	CASSLEPTNLSTEAFF	TGTGCCAGCAGCTTGGAACCTACCAACCTTTCCACTGAAGCTTTCTTT
TRBD2	many	13	TRBJ2-5	TRBV10-3	CAIGGVLEETQYF	TGTGCCATCGGGGGGGTTTTGGAAGAGACCCAGTACTTC
-	-	14	TRBJ1-2	TRBV6-5	CASSYGGVGYGYTF	TGTGCCAGCAGCTACGGGGGAGTAGGCTATGGCTACACCTTC
-	many	12	TRBJ2-2	TRBV7-2	CASSLRSGELFF	TGTGCCAGCAGCTTAAGGAGTGGGGAGCTGTTTTTT
-	few	16	TRBJ1-5	TRBV2	CASKKERGAGRQPQHF	TGTGCCAGCAAAAAAGAACGAGGGGCCGGTCGACAGCCCCAGCATTTT
-	-	16	TRBJ1-2	TRBV20-1	CSARGITGSGNYGYTF	TGCAGTGCTAGAGGCATTACAGGGTCGGGTAACTATGGCTACACCTTC
-	few	14	TRBJ1-2	TRBV7-9	CASSPIPTTRGYAF	TGTGCCAGCAGCCCTATCCCTACGACCCGTGGCTACGCCTTC
TRBD1	-	18	TRBJ1-1	TRBV7-2	CASSGHSDIRGDALGAFF	TGTGCCAGCAGCGGTCACTCCGATATCAGGGGGGACGCTTTGGGAGCTTTCTTT
-	many	13	TRBJ1-6	TRBV6-5	CASSTSYNSPLHF	TGTGCCAGCAGCACCTCCTATAATTCACCCCTCCACTTT
-	many	15	TRBJ2-7	TRBV5-8	CASSLARAGSNEQYF	TGTGCCAGCAGCTTGGCCAGGGCAGGGTCTAACGAGCAGTACTTC
TRBD2	-	15	TRBJ2-7	TRBV7-9	CASSLQGLAFDEQYF	TGTGCCAGCAGCTTACAGGGACTAGCTTTCGACGAGCAGTACTTC
TRBD1	-	14	TRBJ2-7	TRBV7-2	CASSLQGAVNEQYF	TGTGCCAGCAGCTTGCAGGGGGCGGTGAACGAGCAGTACTTC
-	many	15	TRBJ1-6	TRBV6-5	CASSFGGEGSSPLHF	TGTGCCAGCAGTTTCGGAGGGGAGGGATCTTCACCCCTCCACTTT
-	many	13	TRBJ1-2	TRBV2	CASRGIGGYGYTF	TGTGCCAGCAGGGGAATAGGCGGCTATGGCTACACCTTC
TRBD1	-	15	TRBJ1-1	TRBV29-1	CSVEVDRGRDTEAFF	TGCAGCGTTGAAGTCGACAGGGGGAGGGACACTGAAGCTTTCTTT
TRBD1	few	18	TRBJ1-2	TRBV4-3	CASSQDRQGGTSNYGYTF	TGCGCCAGCAGCCAAGATCGCCAGGGGGGAACCTCTAACTATGGCTACACCTTC
TRBD1	many	14	TRBJ2-7	TRBV7-7	CASSPLQGSGEQYF	TGTGCTAGCAGCCCTTTACAGGGGTCAGGCGAGCAGTACTTC
-	few	16	TRBJ2-5	TRBV5-1	CASSLVGVGSGETQYF	TGCGCCAGCAGCTTGGTGGGAGTGGGTTCTGGAGAGACCCAGTACTTC
TRBD2	-	15	TRBJ2-5	TRBV20-1	CSALWASGEQETQYF	TGCAGTGCACTGTGGGCTAGCGGGGAGCAAGAGACCCAGTACTTC
-	-	14	TRBJ2-2	TRBV11-2	CASSSADYLWELFF	TGTGCCAGCAGCTCCGCCGACTATCTCTGGGAGCTGTTTTTT
-	few	15	TRBJ1-1	TRBV6-5	CASSVEGYVYTEAFF	TGTGCCAGCAGTGTTGAAGGGTATGTTTACACTGAAGCTTTCTTT
-	-	14	TRBJ1-2	TRBV10-3	CAIRAAKDIYGYTF	TGTGCCATCAGGGCGGCCAAGGACATCTATGGCTACACCTTC